Following are 21 T cell receptor beta chains from one sample sequenced in a study of beta chain features in type 1 diabetes (dated by TCRdb to the late 2010s). To prepare the library, the immunoSEQ multiplex PCR assay was applied. The entire isolated RNA was reverse transcribed using the High Capacity cDNA Reverse Transcription Kit, and thus expressed TCRB transcripts were sequenced. Sourced from immuneACCESS, this table was stored by TCRdb with only in-frame sequences that have V and J called. A share of the clones is absent; for the studies checked, an unresolved V gene accounts for under half, and the remainder has no known explanation. This sample holds more than 30,000 clones; 64% were observed only once. Around 2% of the sample is taken by the ten largest. Sequenced input: Tregs from blood. The meaning of the sample's cell subset or site label: regulatory CD4+ T cells. The receptors derive from a young woman in good health.

The CDR3 DNA is TGTGCCAGCAGTCTAACTACTGTCACAGATACGCAGTATTTT. It yields the protein CASSLTTVTDTQYF. The chain recombines TRBV6-1 with TRBJ2-3, with D unclear. The CDR3 extends over 14 amino acids. V was trimmed by 5 bases and J by 2 bases, leaving 11 bases between them. Germline CDR1 reads MNHNS; CDR2 reads SASEGT.

Points on this clone: This is likely a read error, given that the CDR3 carries no conserved phenylalanine or tryptophan at its end. The DNA is left out, because the CDR3 cannot be placed on it with certainty; the CDR3 is given as TCRdb lists it. The V call is TRBV6-6, the J call TRBJ2-3; the table's D call, TRBD2, has no DNA check behind it. Germline V gene data show CDR1 as MNHNY and CDR2 as SVGAGI (reference sequence). The CDR3 region is 13 residues in length, termini included. CDR3 in amino acids: CASSDRTSGRWGL.

This clone turned up a few times. J is TRBJ2-1 and V is TRBV18; TRBD1 matches at 9 bases. The CDR3 loop spans 14 amino acids. The germline V gene encodes CDR1 KGHSH and CDR2 LQKENI. The junction had 5 bases not matched to a gene; V was cut back by 5 bases and J by 6 bases. Written as DNA, the CDR3 is TGTGCCAGCTCAACCGGGACAGGGCCCAATGAGCAGTTCTTC. Its translation: CASSTGTGPNEQFF. Looking up the rest from reference TRBV18 and TRBJ2-1 gives the full variable domain: NAGVMQNPRHLVRRRGQEARLRCSPMKGHSHVYWYRQLPEEGLKFMVYLQKENIIDESGMPKERFSAEFPKEGPSILRIQQVVRGDSAAYFCASSTGTGPNEQFFGPGTRLTVL.

V gene TRBV6-4 combines with J gene TRBJ2-7, with TRBD2 as a possible D gene (6 bases). V was cut by 5 bases and J by 6 bases, with 14 bases left in between. The CDR3 totals 13 residues. Germline CDR1 reads MRHNA; CDR2 reads SNTAGT. The CDR3 DNA follows: TGTGCCAGCAGTTCGGTGGGGGGTGCCGAGCAGTACTTC. Its translation: CASSSVGGAEQYF.

The V call is TRBV7-9, the J call TRBJ2-7; possible D gene TRBD2, 5 bases. With 5 bases removed from V and 6 bases from J, the gap between germline ends came to 11 bases. CDR1 and CDR2 (germline): SEHNR, FQNEAQ (reference sequence). The length of the CDR3 is 12 residues. The CDR3 is CASSQIEGEQYF. In DNA, the CDR3 is TGTGCCAGCAGCCAGATAGAGGGCGAGCAGTACTTC.

The rearrangement links TRBV7-2 to TRBJ2-5; D is perhaps TRBD1 (6 bases). Germline-derived CDR1 and CDR2 are SGHTA and FQGNSA. Trimming took off 4 bases at V and 2 bases at J, with 11 bases between the two ends. This CDR3 spans 14 amino acids. CDR3: CASSSTGRQETQYF. The CDR3 DNA is TGTGCCAGCAGCTCGACAGGAAGGCAAGAGACCCAGTACTTC.

This clone was counted only a few times. The V and J genes are TRBV7-9 and TRBJ2-3, with 7 bases identical to TRBD1. This CDR3 contains 15 residues. Germline V gives CDR1 SEHNR, CDR2 FQNEAQ (reference sequence). The ends lost 5 bases at V and 4 bases at J; junction bases unmatched: 9. CDR3 in DNA: TGTGCCAGCAGCCCCGGTGACAGGGTCGCAGATACGCAGTATTTT. It is translated as CASSPGDRVADTQYF.

This clone was picked up one time. The chain carries TRBV19 and TRBJ2-7; a weak D match, TRBD1 (5 bases). CDR1 is LNHDA and CDR2 is SQIVND in the germline V gene (reference sequence). V was cut by 1 base and J by 6 bases, with 16 bases left in between. The CDR3 is 15 amino acids. This CDR3 reads CASSIGGAGSVEQYF. CDR3 sequence (DNA): TGTGCCAGTAGTATAGGTGGCGCAGGGTCGGTCGAGCAGTACTTC.

The chain links TRBV18 to TRBJ2-7; 11 bases map to TRBD1. Germline CDR1 is KGHSH and CDR2 is LQKENI. The CDR3 has 15 amino acids. Losses at the gene ends were 4 bases for V and 2 bases for J; bases not matched to a gene: 4. The CDR3 reads CASSQPGQGAYEQYF. CDR3 nucleotides: TGTGCCAGCTCACAGCCGGGACAGGGGGCCTACGAGCAGTACTTC.

As regards this clone: The junction does not match germline at one end; this may be a read error. The rearrangement uses TRBV7-7 and TRBJ2-1, with D perhaps TRBD1 (5 bases). Germline V gives CDR1 SSHAT, CDR2 FNYEAQ (reference sequence). The CDR3 is 15 amino acids. The CDR3 protein is CASSPQGSSYNEQFF. DNA for the CDR3: TGTGCTAGCAGCCCGCAGGGTAGCTCCTACAATGAGCAGTTCTTC.

A few counts support this clone. The chain joins TRBV18 to TRBJ1-1; D is undetermined. Deletions cut 4 bases from V and 1 base from J, with 7 bases between. Germline V gives CDR1 KGHSH, CDR2 LQKENI. CDR3 length: 13 amino acids. Written as DNA, the CDR3 is TGTGCCAGCTCACAACAAGAGAACACTGAAGCTTTCTTT. Amino acids: CASSQQENTEAFF.

V usage is TRBV7-3 and J usage is TRBJ2-3; D may be TRBD2 (5 bases). CDR1 SGHTA and CDR2 FQGTGA come from the germline V gene. The V gene lost 3 bases and the J gene lost 0 bases, with 10 bases spanning the gap. The CDR3 has 15 residues. The DNA of the CDR3 is TGTGCCAGCAGCTTGCTAGCATCTAGCACAGATACGCAGTATTTT. It yields the protein CASSLLASSTDTQYF.

This clone was picked up a small number of times. The chain carries TRBV4-3 and TRBJ2-1; 12 bases line up with TRBD2. The CDR3 runs 17 residues. CDR1 is LGHNA and CDR2 is YSLEER in the germline V gene. The J segment lost 9 bases and the V segment lost 0 bases, leaving 9 bases of the junction unmatched. CDR3 bases: TGCGCCAGCAGCCAAGATAGCGCTAGCGGGAGGGGGGGTGAGCAGTTCTTC. Protein: CASSQDSASGRGGEQFF.

The sample holds a few counts of this clone. The chain is built from TRBV6-1 and TRBJ2-1; 9 nucleotides match TRBD2. The CDR3 sequence is 15 residues long. V lost 4 bases, J lost 7 bases, and 8 bases stayed unmatched. Germline CDR1 and CDR2: MNHNS and SASEGT. In DNA form, the CDR3 reads TGTGCCAGCAGTGGGGGGCTAGCGGGAAGAAATGAGCAGTTCTTC. The encoded protein is CASSGGLAGRNEQFF.

V is TRBV18 and J is TRBJ2-2; TRBD1 matches at 7 bases. The CDR3 totals 15 residues. Germline V gene data show CDR1 as KGHSH and CDR2 as LQKENI. The V segment lost 4 bases and the J segment 4 bases; nucleotides outside the gene matches: 6. CDR3 protein: CASSLDRLSTGELFF. For the CDR3, the DNA is TGTGCCAGCTCACTGGACAGGCTGTCCACCGGGGAGCTGTTTTTT.

This clone has more than one count but fewer than ten. V usage is TRBV2 and J usage is TRBJ2-1, with D perhaps TRBD2 (5 bases). V shed 0 bases and J shed 0 bases, with 6 bases lying between them. This CDR3 has 15 residues. Germline values: CDR1 SNHLY, CDR2 FYNNEI. The DNA for the CDR3 is TGTGCCAGCAGTGAAGCGGGGAGCTCCTACAATGAGCAGTTCTTC. Translating gives CASSEAGSSYNEQFF.

The chain has TRBV29-1 and TRBJ2-2; 12 positions match TRBD2. Trimming removed 4 bases from V and 4 bases from J; junction bases left unmatched: 16. This CDR3 region has 19 residues. Germline V gene sequence: CDR1 SQVTM, CDR2 ANQGSEA. CDR3 DNA sequence: TGCAGCGTTGGTGGCCTCGGGCTAGCGGGAGGGCTCGGCACCGGGGAGCTGTTTTTT. Amino acid sequence: CSVGGLGLAGGLGTGELFF.

This clone was picked up a small number of times. This chain links TRBV10-3 with TRBJ1-2; D uncertain. Germline V lookup: CDR1 ENHRY, CDR2 SYGVKD. Trimming stripped 3 bases from V and 0 bases from J, with 2 bases between. This CDR3 has 12 residues. CDR3 sequence: CAISDTNYGYTF. In DNA form, the CDR3 reads TGTGCCATCAGTGACACTAACTATGGCTACACCTTC.

The V call is TRBV5-6, the J call TRBJ2-5, with 14 nucleotides matching TRBD2. The J call is in doubt because the DNA end fits TRBJ2-7 better. The CDR3 has 17 amino acids. The germline V gene encodes CDR1 SGHDT and CDR2 YYEEEE. The CDR3 sequence is CASSVGLAGASSHEQYF. The CDR3 DNA is TGTGCCAGCAGCGTGGGACTAGCGGGAGCCTCTTCCCACGAGCAGTACTTC.

The gene calls are TRBV4-3 and TRBJ2-1; 7 bases are a match to TRBD1. The CDR3 sequence is 14 residues long. V lost 4 bases and J lost 2; bases outside the gene matches: 2. CDR1 LGHNA and CDR2 YSLEER come from the germline V gene. The CDR3 nucleotides are TGCGCCAGCAGCCGCGACAGGGCCTACAATGAGCAGTTCTTC. Its translation is CASSRDRAYNEQFF.

The V gene is TRBV15, the J gene TRBJ1-2; 8 nucleotides agree with TRBD1. The CDR3 has 15 amino acids. Germline CDR1 and CDR2: LNHNV and YYDKDF (reference sequence). V lost 0 bases, J lost 6 bases, and 6 bases stayed unmatched. Here the CDR3 reads CATSRDNTGGDGYTF. Written as DNA, the CDR3 is TGTGCCACCAGCAGAGATAATACAGGGGGAGATGGCTACACCTTC.